A single sample is the source of the 12 T cell receptor beta chains below, sequenced in a study of PD-1 blockade in classical Hodgkin lymphoma. The patients all showed relapse after autologous stem cell transplantation, while their brentuximab vedotin exposure varied. The protocol was immunoSEQ multiplex PCR, while the TCRdb copy is restricted to in-frame clones and leaves out a portion. The table has 53,000 or so clones, approximately 81% seen once. The sequencing used peripheral blood mononuclear cells (PBMCs), collected at baseline. Receptor source: a human donor with classical Hodgkin lymphoma.

The V gene is TRBV5-6, the J gene TRBJ2-1, with a tentative D call TRBD1 (6 bases). This CDR3 comprises 17 residues. Trimming stripped 0 bases from V and 4 bases from J, with 17 bases between. Germline assignment: CDR1 SGHDT and CDR2 YYEEEE. The CDR3 DNA is TGTGCCAGCAGCTTGGTCCCAGGGCAGGGGCCATACAATGAGCAGTTCTTC. Its protein product is CASSLVPGQGPYNEQFF.

The genes are TRBV7-2 and TRBJ2-1; D might be TRBD1 (5 bases). This CDR3 region has 15 residues. CDR1 is SGHTA and CDR2 is FQGNSA in the germline V gene. V lost 2 bases and J 6 bases, leaving 14 bases between the germline ends. This CDR3 is CASSLNAGAPNEQFF. In DNA, the CDR3 is TGTGCCAGCAGCTTAAACGCTGGGGCTCCCAATGAGCAGTTCTTC.

The chain links TRBV4-3 to TRBJ2-1; 8 bases map to TRBD2. This CDR3 has 18 residues. Germline V gives CDR1 LGHNA, CDR2 YSLEER. V lost 1 base and J lost 5; bases outside the gene matches: 13. The CDR3 sequence is CASSQVLRERESDNEQFF. The CDR3 nucleotides are TGCGCCAGCAGCCAAGTTTTGCGGGAGCGGGAGTCCGACAATGAGCAGTTCTTC.

The genes are TRBV5-1 and TRBJ1-1, with 9 bases aligning to TRBD1. V was clipped by 5 bases and J by 2 bases; unmatched bases: 4. The CDR3 extends over 14 amino acids. The V gene's germline CDR1 is SGHRS and CDR2 YFSETQ. The DNA of the CDR3 is TGCGCCAGCAGATCGGACAGGGGAAACACTGAAGCTTTCTTT. Its protein product is CASRSDRGNTEAFF.

V is TRBV7-9 and J is TRBJ2-1, with D possibly being TRBD2 (6 bases). Deletions cut 11 bases from V and 9 bases from J, with 17 bases between. There are 12 residues in the CDR3. CDR1 is SEHNR and CDR2 is FQNEAQ in the germline V gene (reference sequence). CDR3 in amino acids: CAARREESEQFF. CDR3 DNA: TGTGCCGCAAGGAGGGAGGAGAGTGAGCAGTTCTTC.

The chain uses TRBV14 and TRBJ1-1, with 7 bases identical to TRBD1. Trimming removed 3 bases from V and 0 bases from J; junction bases left unmatched: 7. The germline gives CDR1 SGHDN, CDR2 FVKESK. The CDR3 is made up of 16 amino acids. The CDR3 loop is CASSQVQGPLNTEAFF. In nucleotides, the CDR3 is TGTGCCAGCAGCCAGGTACAGGGGCCGTTGAACACTGAAGCTTTCTTT.

The chain has TRBV6-4 and TRBJ2-2, with D uncertain. Deletions cut 6 bases from V and 7 bases from J, with 12 bases between. Looked up from germline, CDR1 is MRHNA and CDR2 is SNTAGT. The CDR3 length is 13 residues. The CDR3 bases are TGTGCCAGCAGCGTGGAAGAGAACGGGGAGCTGTTTTTT. Translated: CASSVEENGELFF.

V usage is TRBV7-2 and J usage is TRBJ1-1; 7 bases map to TRBD1. The CDR3 has 13 residues. Looked up from germline, CDR1 is SGHTA and CDR2 is FQGNSA. V lost 5 bases to trimming and J lost 8 bases; unmatched junction nucleotides: 8. The CDR3: CASSRTGVSEAFF. The CDR3 DNA reads TGTGCCAGCAGCCGAACAGGGGTCTCAGAAGCTTTCTTT.

This clone was detected only once. The J gene is TRBJ2-1, the V gene TRBV10-3, with a possible D match to TRBD2 (5 bases). The CDR3 consists of 14 residues. CDR1 is ENHRY, CDR2 SYGVKD, per germline. V gave up 2 bases and J gave up 3 bases, with 8 bases separating them. CDR3 coding DNA: TGTGCCATCAGTGAGACGGGGTTCTACAATGAGCAGTTCTTC. Translated, it gives CAISETGFYNEQFF.

The V and J genes are TRBV5-1 and TRBJ1-5; no clear D gene. Trimming removed 0 bases at V and 2 bases at J, with 9 bases between. Germline V CDR1 and CDR2: SGHRS, YFSETQ. This CDR3 contains 15 residues. This CDR3 reads CASSLEPGGNQPQHF. The CDR3 coding sequence is TGCGCCAGCAGCTTGGAACCTGGAGGCAATCAGCCCCAGCATTTT.

The chain carries TRBV9 and TRBJ2-5, with 13 bases that match TRBD2. V dropped 0 bases and J dropped 3; count of bases not matched to a gene: 2. From germline, CDR1 is SGDLS and CDR2 YYNGEE. The CDR3 is 16 residues long. The CDR3 spells CASSVGGLAGEETQYF. The CDR3 nucleotides read TGTGCCAGCAGCGTAGGAGGACTAGCGGGAGAAGAGACCCAGTACTTC.

The chain joins TRBV19 to TRBJ2-2, with a weak D call TRBD2 (5 bases). Germline V lookup: CDR1 LNHDA, CDR2 SQIVND (reference sequence). The CDR3 runs to 15 residues. V was clipped by 7 bases and J by 3 bases, with 15 bases between them. CDR3 nucleotides: TGTGCCAGTACCCAAAATGGACTCTACACCGGGGAGCTGTTTTTT. Its translation is CASTQNGLYTGELFF.